The source of this T cell receptor (beta chain) is a study of shared clonotypes between healthy human individuals. On the study more broadly: Used for every donor were three CD4 naive, three CD4 memory, two CD8 naive and one CD8 memory plate.

Investigators divided CD4+ cells into CD45RA+ naive and CD45RA-negative memory subsets. With 0 bases clipped from V and 6 bases from J, the junction kept 11 bases outside the gene matches. Germline V lookup: CDR1 SGDLS, CDR2 YYNGEE. The CDR3 has 18 residues. Assay: immunoSEQ multiplex PCR; the TCRdb copy retains only in-frame clones and omits some. The data contain 2 million to 2.5 million clones, 85% to 95% of them singletons. This sequence joins TRBV9 and TRBJ2-3; 12 bases are a match to TRBD2. This TCR came from a man aged 18 to 35 in good health. Some clones in this sample may be carry-over from other donors' samples. Material: naive CD4+ T cells from PBMCs. Subset here: CD45RA+ positively selected. CDR3 DNA sequence: TGTGCCAGCAGCGTAGAAGGAACTAGCGGGAGGAAGAGGGATACGCAGTATTTT. It yields the protein CASSVEGTSGRKRDTQYF.